Sequencing of this TCR beta chain was carried out in a study of T cell repertoires in cytomegalovirus infection. Study information: The study used recently identified HLA-C-restricted and well-studied HLA-B-restricted CMV epitopes. Both CMV infection and a matching HLA type were indicated by public TCR beta signatures. Study results and limitations: In two of eight donors, the top clonotype was HLA-C-restricted CMV-specific.

TCRdb passed the reads through MiXCR, listing each CDR3 protein once. The data hold under 95,000 distinct CDR3 sequences, with about 44% observed a single time. This clonotype came up a few times. The antigen is not known. The CDR3 is 14 amino acids. V gave up 4 bases and J gave up 0 bases, with 9 bases separating them. Germline assignment: CDR1 SGHVS and CDR2 FQNEAQ. This clonotype was obtained from a human donor in good health (CMV status not recorded). Some clones in this sample may be carry-over from other donors' samples. J is TRBJ1-1 and V is TRBV7-8; D is uncertain. The specimen was CD8+ T cells from cultured PBMCs, collected from culture after CMV antigen stimulation. The CDR3 spells CASSSQRVNTEAFF. The CDR3 DNA sequence: TGTGCCAGCAGCTCACAAAGGGTGAACACTGAAGCTTTCTTT.